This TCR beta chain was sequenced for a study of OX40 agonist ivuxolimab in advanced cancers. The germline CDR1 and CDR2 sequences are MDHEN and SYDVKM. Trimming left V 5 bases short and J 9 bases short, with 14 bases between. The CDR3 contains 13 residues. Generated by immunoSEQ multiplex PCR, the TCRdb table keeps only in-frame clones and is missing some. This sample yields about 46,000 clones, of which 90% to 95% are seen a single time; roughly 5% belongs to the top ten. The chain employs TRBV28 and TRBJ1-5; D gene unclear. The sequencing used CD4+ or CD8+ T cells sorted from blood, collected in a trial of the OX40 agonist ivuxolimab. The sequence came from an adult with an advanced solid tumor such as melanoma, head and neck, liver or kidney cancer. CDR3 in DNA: TGTGCCAGCAGTCTGGAGTCCAACGGGCCCCAGCATTTT. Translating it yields CASSLESNGPQHF.